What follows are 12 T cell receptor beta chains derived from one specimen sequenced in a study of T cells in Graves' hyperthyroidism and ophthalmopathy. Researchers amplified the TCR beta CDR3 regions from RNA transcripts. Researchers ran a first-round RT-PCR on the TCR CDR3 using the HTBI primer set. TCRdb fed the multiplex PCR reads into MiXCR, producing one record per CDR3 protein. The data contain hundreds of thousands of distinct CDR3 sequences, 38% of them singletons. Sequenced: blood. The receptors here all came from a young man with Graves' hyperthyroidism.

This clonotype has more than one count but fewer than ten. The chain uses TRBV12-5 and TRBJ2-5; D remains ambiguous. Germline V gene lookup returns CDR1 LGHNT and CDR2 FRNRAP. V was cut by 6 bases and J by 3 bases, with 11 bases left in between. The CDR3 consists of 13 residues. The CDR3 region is CASGFTVEETQYF. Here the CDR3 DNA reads TGTGCTAGTGGCTTTACAGTAGAAGAGACCCAGTACTTC. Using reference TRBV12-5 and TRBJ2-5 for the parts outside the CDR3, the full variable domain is DARVTQTPRHKVTEMGQEVTMRCQPILGHNTVFWYRQTMMQGLELLAYFRNRAPLDDSGMPKDRFSAEMPDATLATLKIQPSEPRDSAVYFCASGFTVEETQYFGPGTRLLVL.

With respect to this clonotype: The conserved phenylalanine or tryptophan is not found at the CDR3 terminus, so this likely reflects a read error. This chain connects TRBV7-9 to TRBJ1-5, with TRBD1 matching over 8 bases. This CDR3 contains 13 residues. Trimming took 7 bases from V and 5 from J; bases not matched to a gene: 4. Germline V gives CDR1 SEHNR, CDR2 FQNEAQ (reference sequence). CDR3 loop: CASTLTGDQPQHL. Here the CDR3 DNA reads TGTGCCAGCACTCTGACAGGGGATCAGCCCCAGCATCTT.

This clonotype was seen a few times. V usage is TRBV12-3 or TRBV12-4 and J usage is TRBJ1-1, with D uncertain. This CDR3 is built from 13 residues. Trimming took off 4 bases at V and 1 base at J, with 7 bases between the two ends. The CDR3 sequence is CASSSEQNTEAFF. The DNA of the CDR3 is TGTGCCAGCAGTTCGGAGCAGAACACTGAAGCTTTCTTT.

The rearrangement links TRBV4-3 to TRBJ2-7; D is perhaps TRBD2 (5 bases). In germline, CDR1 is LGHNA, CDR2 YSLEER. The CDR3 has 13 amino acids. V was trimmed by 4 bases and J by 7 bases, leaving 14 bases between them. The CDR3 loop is CASSPTLRGEQYF. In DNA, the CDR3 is TGCGCCAGCAGCCCAACACTCCGAGGGGAGCAGTACTTC.

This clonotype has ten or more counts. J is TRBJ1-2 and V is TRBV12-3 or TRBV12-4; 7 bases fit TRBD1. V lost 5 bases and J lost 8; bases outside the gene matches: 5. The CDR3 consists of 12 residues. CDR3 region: CASSTGVGGYTF. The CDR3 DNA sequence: TGTGCCAGCAGTACAGGGGTGGGAGGCTACACCTTC.

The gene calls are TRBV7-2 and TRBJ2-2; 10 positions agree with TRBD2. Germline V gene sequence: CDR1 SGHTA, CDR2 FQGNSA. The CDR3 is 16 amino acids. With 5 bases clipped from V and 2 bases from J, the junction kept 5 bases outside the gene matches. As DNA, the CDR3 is TGTGCCAGCAGCCCTGGACTAGCGGACAACACCGGGGAGCTGTTTTTT. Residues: CASSPGLADNTGELFF. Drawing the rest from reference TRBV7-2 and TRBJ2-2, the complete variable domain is GAGVSQSPSNKVTEKGKDVELRCDPISGHTALYWYRQSLGQGLEFLIYFQGNSAPDKSGLPSDRFSAERTGGSVSTLTIQRTQQEDSAVYLCASSPGLADNTGELFFGEGSRLTVL.

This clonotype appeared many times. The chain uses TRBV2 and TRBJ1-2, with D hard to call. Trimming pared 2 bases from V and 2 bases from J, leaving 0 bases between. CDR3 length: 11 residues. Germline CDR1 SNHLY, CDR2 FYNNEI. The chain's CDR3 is CASSENYGYTF. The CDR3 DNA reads TGTGCCAGCAGTGAAAACTATGGCTACACCTTC.

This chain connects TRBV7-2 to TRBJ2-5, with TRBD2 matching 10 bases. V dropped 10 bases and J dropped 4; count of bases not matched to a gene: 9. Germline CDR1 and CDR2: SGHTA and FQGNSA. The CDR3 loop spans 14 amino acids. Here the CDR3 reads CATDPLAGIETQYF. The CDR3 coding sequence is TGTGCCACGGACCCACTAGCGGGGATAGAGACCCAGTACTTC.

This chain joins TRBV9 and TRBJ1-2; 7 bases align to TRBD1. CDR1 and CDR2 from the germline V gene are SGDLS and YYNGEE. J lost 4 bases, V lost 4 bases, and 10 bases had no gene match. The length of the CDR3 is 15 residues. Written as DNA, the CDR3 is TGTGCCAGCAGCTCCCGGGACAGTGAACCCTATGGCTACACCTTC. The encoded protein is CASSSRDSEPYGYTF.

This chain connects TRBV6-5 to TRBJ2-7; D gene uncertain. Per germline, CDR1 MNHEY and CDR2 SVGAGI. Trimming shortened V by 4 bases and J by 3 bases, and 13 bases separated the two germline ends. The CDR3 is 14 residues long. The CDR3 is CASSSRAGIYEQYF. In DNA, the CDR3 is TGTGCCAGCAGTTCCCGGGCTGGAATCTACGAGCAGTACTTC.

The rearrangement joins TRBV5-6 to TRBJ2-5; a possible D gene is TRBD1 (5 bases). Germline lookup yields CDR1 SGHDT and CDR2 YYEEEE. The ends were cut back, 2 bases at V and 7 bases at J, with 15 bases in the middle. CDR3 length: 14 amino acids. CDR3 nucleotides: TGTGCCAGCAGCTTCAGACAGCATTCGGGGACCCAGTACTTC. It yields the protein CASSFRQHSGTQYF.

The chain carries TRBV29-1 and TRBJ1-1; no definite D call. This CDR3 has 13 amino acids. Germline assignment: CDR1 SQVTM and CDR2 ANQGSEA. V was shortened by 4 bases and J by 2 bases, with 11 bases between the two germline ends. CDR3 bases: TGCAGCGTTGGGGTTCGGGGAAACACTGAAGCTTTCTTT. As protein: CSVGVRGNTEAFF.